Reported below is one TCR beta chain. Generated by immunoSEQ multiplex PCR, the TCRdb table keeps only in-frame clones and is missing some. The sample consists of approximately 150,000 clones, 85% to 95% of them appearing once. The record originates from a study of T cell responses to AZD1222 COVID-19 vaccine. Per the germline V gene, CDR1 is SNHLY and CDR2 is FYNNEI. V was clipped by 6 bases and J by 4 bases, with 9 bases between them. The CDR3 loop spans 13 amino acids. This sequence originates from an adult in good health. The chain has TRBV2 and TRBJ1-4, with D tentatively TRBD1 (6 bases). The sample here was peripheral blood, taken on day 0 of AZD1222 vaccination. The CDR3 region has the DNA TGTGCCAGCAGCCGACAGGATAATGAAAAACTGTTTTTT. Translated: CASSRQDNEKLFF.